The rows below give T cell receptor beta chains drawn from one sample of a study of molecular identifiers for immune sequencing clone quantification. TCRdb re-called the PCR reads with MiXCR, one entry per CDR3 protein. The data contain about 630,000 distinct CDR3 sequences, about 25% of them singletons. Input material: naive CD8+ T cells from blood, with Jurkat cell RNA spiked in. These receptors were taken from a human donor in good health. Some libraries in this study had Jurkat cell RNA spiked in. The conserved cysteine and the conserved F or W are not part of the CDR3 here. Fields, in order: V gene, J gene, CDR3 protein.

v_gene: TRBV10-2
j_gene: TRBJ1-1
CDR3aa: ASTLTSNTEAF

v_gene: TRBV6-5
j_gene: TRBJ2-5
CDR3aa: ASGSDRGETQY

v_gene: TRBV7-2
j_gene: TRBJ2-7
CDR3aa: ASSLLWGSSYEQY

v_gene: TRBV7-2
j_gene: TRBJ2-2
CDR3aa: ASSFEGAHTGELF

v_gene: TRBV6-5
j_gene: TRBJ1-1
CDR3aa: AARDRVMDTEAF

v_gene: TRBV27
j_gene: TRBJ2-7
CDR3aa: ASSLFTGGGEQY

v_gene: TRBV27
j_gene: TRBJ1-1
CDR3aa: ASSVTGSTEAF

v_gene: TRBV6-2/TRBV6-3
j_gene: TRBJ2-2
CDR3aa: ASTNRNTGELF

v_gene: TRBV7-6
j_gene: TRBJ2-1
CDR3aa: ASREVSYNEQF

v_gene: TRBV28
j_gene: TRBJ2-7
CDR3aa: ASSSRHGNPYGQY

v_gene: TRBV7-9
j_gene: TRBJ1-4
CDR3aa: ASSLGDRGKKLF

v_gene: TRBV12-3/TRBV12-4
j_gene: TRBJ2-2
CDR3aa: ASSSLREGNTGELF

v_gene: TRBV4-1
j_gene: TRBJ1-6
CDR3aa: ASSQDRINSYNSPLH

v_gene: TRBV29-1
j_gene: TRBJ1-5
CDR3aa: SVGQGSQPQH

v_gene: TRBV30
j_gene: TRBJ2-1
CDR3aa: AWSVLRGGQNEQF

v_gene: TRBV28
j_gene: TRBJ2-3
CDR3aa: ASSSSFGGRTDTQY

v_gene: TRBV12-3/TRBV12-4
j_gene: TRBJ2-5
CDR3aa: ASSTGQAPMGETQY

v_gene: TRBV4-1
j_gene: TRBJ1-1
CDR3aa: ASSQDLGMNTEAF

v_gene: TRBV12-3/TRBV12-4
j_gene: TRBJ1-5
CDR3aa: ASSFGGNYQPQH

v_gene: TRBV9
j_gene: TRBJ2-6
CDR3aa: ASGAGTDGANVLT

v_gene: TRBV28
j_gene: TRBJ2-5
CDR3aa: ASSPKYQETQY

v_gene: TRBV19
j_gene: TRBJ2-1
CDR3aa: ASSLGRPNSYNEQF

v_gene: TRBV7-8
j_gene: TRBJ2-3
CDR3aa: ASSSRDRVADTQY

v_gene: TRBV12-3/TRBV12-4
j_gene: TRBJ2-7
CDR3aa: ASSFAGPEQY

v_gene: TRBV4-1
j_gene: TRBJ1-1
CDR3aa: ASSHRDGLNTEAF

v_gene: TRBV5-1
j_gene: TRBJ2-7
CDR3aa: ASSLAGYGTYEQY

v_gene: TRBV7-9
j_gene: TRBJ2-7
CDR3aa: ASISAVGPYEQY

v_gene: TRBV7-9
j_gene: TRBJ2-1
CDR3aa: ASSGRVEQL

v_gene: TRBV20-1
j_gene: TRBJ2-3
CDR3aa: SARGLTDTQY

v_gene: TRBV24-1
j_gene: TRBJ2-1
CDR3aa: ATEDRIGSSYNEQF

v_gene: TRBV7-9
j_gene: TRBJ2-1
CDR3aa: VSSLEGYEQF

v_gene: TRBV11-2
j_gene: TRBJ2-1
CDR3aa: ASSLESHNEQF

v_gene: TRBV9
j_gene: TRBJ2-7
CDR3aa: ASSVTWVDEQY

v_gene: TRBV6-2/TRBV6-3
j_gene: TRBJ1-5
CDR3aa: ASTAGVSNQPQH

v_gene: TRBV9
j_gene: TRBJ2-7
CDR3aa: ASSERGLGQTDEQY

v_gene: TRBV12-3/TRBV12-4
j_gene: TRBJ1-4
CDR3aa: ASSPNTNEKLF

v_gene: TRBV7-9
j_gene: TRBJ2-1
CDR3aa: ASSPGLAGGPVHEQF

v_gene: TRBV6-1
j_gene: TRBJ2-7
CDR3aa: ASTALGQGSYEQY

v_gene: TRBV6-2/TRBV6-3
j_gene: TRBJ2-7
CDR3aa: ASTGVYEQY

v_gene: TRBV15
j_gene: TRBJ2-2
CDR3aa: ATSPGNRAELF